The rows below give T cell receptor beta chains drawn from one sample of a study of T cells in Graves' hyperthyroidism and ophthalmopathy. From the multiplex PCR reads, TCRdb called clonotypes with MiXCR, one entry per CDR3 protein. The sample contains 360,000 or so distinct CDR3 sequences, roughly 18% of which appear only once. The sample was blood. These receptors were obtained from a woman in her thirties or forties with Graves' ophthalmopathy. The conserved cysteine and the conserved F or W are not part of the CDR3 here. Rows give clone size only sometimes, using once, few, many, or a class for an expanded clone.

size	V	J	CDR3
many	TRBV6-2/TRBV6-3	TRBJ2-2	ASSSGMRGGQGGTGELF
many	TRBV10-1	TRBJ2-2	ASSEVRQANTGELF
many	TRBV7-9	TRBJ1-1	ASTLDTQHFAF
many	TRBV6-2/TRBV6-3	TRBJ2-5	ASSPTGSQETQY
many	TRBV11-1	TRBJ2-7	ASSLDAGKRGEQY
many	TRBV7-9	TRBJ2-7	ASSPGTPSYEQY
many	TRBV28	TRBJ2-7	ASSWQAYEQY
many	TRBV6-5	TRBJ2-7	ASSTPQTGSYEQY
many	TRBV6-1	TRBJ2-7	ASSEARRGQSSYEQY
many	TRBV19	TRBJ1-2	ASSPGNREGYGYT
many	TRBV11-2	TRBJ2-7	ASSFASYEQY
few	TRBV2	TRBJ2-7	ASRLGAAQY
many	TRBV2	TRBJ1-5	ASSESVYSNQPQH
many	TRBV5-1	TRBJ2-2	ASSYPTGTGFTGELF
many	TRBV12-3/TRBV12-4	TRBJ2-4	ASSLAGLEHIQY
many	TRBV19	TRBJ1-5	ASSIGSRGTPQH
many	TRBV7-2	TRBJ2-7	ASSRTGAYEQY
many	TRBV7-2	TRBJ2-7	ASSLNPPSVNGEQY
many	TRBV30	TRBJ1-1	AWSRGTEAF
-	TRBV29-1	TRBJ2-5	SVEDRRGWRTQY
many	TRBV2	TRBJ1-1	ASSPGQGIGTEAF
many	TRBV6-5	TRBJ2-2	ASSLSPAGVAGELF
few	TRBV6-1	TRBJ2-5	ASSEEAGLQETQY
-	TRBV4-3	TRBJ2-5	ASSRRLAGTETQY
-	TRBV7-2	TRBJ1-2	ASSRRDQGGYT
-	TRBV6-5	TRBJ2-4	ASRLQGDIQY
many	TRBV29-1	TRBJ2-5	SVGEKQETQY
many	TRBV7-9	TRBJ1-3	ASSLVLGEGDTIY
many	TRBV10-3	TRBJ1-1	AIRGPLNTEAF
many	TRBV19	TRBJ1-1	ASSNRRGQGIKNTEAF
many	TRBV28	TRBJ2-7	ASRITSGRSYEQY
many	TRBV5-4	TRBJ1-2	ASSLVAEYGYT
-	TRBV4-1	TRBJ1-3	ASSHRVRSGNTIY
many	TRBV11-2	TRBJ2-2	ASSTKQGVANTGELF
many	TRBV5-6	TRBJ1-3	ASSLIGISGNTIY
many	TRBV30	TRBJ2-2	AWSGGTGETRELF
many	TRBV15	TRBJ2-5	ATSRVFAGRETQY
many	TRBV28	TRBJ2-3	ASSLSATGVGADTQY
-	TRBV20-1	TRBJ2-5	SASGGRTQY
many	TRBV5-1	TRBJ1-1	ASSIRTGGRNTEAF
many	TRBV5-6	TRBJ2-7	ASTGLAYEQY
many	TRBV2	TRBJ1-1	ASRRAAENTEAF